This TCR beta chain was found in a study of shared clonotypes between healthy human individuals. As for the study in general: Donors had three CD4 naive, three CD4 memory, two CD8 naive and one CD8 memory plate apiece.

The study drew all its donors from Caucasian adults living in Nashville, Tennessee. General study findings and limits: When compared with the clonotypes that were shared by all four sorted-subset donors, the non-shared clonotypes turned out to have lower generation probabilities.

Points on this clone: Its antigen is unidentified.

The protocol was immunoSEQ multiplex PCR, while the TCRdb copy is restricted to in-frame clones and leaves out a portion. The repertoire holds millions of clones, with about 92% as singletons. The CDR3 length is 14 residues. V lost 4 bases, J lost 6 bases, and 3 bases stayed unmatched. Germline V lookup: CDR1 SGHDN, CDR2 FVKESK. The rearrangement links TRBV14 to TRBJ2-3; 11 bases are a match to TRBD2. This sequence was found in a man between 18 and 29 years old in good health. Some clones in this sample may be carry-over from other donors' samples. Sample: naive CD4+ T cells from PBMCs. Subset here: CD45RA+ positively selected. The CDR3 nucleotides read TGTGCCAGCAGCCGACTAGCGGGAACTGATACGCAGTATTTT. Translated, it gives CASSRLAGTDTQYF.